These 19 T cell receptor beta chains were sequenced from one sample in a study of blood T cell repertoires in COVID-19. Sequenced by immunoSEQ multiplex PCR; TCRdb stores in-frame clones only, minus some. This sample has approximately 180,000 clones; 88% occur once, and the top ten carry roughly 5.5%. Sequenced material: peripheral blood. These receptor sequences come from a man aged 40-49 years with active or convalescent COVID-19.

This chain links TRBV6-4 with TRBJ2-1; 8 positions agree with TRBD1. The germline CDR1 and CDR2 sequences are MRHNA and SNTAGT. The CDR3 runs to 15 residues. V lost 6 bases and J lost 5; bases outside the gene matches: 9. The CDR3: CASSVGQGSNNEQFF. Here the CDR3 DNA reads TGTGCCAGCAGCGTTGGACAGGGAAGTAACAATGAGCAGTTCTTC.

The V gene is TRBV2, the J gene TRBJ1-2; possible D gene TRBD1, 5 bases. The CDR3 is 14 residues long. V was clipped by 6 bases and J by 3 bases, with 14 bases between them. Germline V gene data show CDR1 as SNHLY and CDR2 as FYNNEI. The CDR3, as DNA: TGTGCCAGCAGCCAGACGGACACATACTATGGCTACACCTTC. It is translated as CASSQTDTYYGYTF.

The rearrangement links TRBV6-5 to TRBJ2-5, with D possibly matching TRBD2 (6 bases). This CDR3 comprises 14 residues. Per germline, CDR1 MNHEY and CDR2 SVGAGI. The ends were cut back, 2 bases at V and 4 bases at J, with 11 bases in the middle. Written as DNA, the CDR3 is TGTGCCAGCAGTTACCGGGGGTTAACAGAGACCCAGTACTTC. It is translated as CASSYRGLTETQYF.

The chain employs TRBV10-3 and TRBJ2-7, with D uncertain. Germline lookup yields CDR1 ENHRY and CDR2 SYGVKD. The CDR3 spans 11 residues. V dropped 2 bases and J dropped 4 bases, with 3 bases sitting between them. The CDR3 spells CAISELYEQYF. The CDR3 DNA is TGTGCCATCAGTGAGCTGTACGAGCAGTACTTC.

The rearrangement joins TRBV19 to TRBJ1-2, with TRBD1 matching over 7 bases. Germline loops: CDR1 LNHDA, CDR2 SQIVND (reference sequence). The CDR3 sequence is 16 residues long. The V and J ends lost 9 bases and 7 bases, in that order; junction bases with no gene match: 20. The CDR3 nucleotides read TGTGCCAGCGTCGGGATGGGGACAGTTGGCTTGAGTGGCTACACCTTC. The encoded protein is CASVGMGTVGLSGYTF.

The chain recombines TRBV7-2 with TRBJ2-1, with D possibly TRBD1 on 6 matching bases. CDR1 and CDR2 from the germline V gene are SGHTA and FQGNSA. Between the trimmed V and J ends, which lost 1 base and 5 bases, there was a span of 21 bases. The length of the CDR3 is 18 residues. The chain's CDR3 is CASSLVPQGPIRNNEQFF. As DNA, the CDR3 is TGTGCCAGCAGCTTAGTCCCCCAGGGGCCGATTAGAAACAATGAGCAGTTCTTC.

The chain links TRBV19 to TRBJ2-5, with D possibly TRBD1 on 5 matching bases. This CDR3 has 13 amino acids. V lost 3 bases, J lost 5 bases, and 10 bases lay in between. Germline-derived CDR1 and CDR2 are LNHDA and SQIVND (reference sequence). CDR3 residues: CASSIQGVETQYF. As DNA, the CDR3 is TGTGCCAGTAGTATCCAGGGTGTGGAGACCCAGTACTTC.

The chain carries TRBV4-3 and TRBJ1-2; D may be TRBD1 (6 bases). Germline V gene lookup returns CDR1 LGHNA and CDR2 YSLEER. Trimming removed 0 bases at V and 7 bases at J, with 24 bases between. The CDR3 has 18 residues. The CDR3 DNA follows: TGCGCCAGCAGCCAAGATCTTATCTTTCAGGGGCCCCGCTCTGGCTACACCTTC. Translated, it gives CASSQDLIFQGPRSGYTF.

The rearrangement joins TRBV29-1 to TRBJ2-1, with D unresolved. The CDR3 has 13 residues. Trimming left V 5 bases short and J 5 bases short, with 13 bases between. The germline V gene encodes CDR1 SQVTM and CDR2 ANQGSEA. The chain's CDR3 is CSVSGQAHNEQFF. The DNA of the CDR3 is TGCAGCGTTTCAGGCCAGGCCCACAATGAGCAGTTCTTC.

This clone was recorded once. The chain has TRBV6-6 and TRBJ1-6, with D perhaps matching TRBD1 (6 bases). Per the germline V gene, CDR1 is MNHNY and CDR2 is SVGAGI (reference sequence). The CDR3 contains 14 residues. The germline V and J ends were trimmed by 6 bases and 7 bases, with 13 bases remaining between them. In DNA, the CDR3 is TGTGCCAGCAGGCAGACAGGTGACAATTCACCCCTCCACTTT. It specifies CASRQTGDNSPLHF.

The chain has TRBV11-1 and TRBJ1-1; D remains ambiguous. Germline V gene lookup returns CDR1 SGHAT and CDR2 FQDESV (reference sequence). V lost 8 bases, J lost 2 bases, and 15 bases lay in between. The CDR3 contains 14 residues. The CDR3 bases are TGTGCCAGCTCCTACGCGGGAAGAAACACTGAAGCTTTCTTT. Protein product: CASSYAGRNTEAFF.

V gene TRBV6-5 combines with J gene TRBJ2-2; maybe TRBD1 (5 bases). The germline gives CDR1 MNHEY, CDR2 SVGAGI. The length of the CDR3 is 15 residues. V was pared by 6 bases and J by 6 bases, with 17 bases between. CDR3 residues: CASRPRKGLSGELFF. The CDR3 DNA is TGTGCCAGCAGACCCCGGAAGGGGTTGTCCGGGGAGCTGTTTTTT.

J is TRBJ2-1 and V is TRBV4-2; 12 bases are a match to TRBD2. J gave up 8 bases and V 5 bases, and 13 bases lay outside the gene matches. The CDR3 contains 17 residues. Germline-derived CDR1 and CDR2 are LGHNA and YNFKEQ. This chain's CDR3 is CASSGTLAGGYAYEQFF. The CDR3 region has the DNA TGTGCCAGCAGCGGTACGCTAGCGGGAGGGTATGCCTATGAGCAGTTCTTC.

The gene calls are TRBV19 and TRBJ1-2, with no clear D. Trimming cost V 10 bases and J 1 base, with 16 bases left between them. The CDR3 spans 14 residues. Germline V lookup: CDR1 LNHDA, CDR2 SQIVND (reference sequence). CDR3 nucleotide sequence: TGTGCCACCAGTATGGGGAGAAGTAACTATGGCTACACCTTC. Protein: CATSMGRSNYGYTF. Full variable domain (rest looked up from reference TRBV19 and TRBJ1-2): DGGITQSPKYLFRKEGQNVTLSCEQNLNHDAMYWYRQDPGQGLRLIYYSQIVNDFQKGDIAEGYSVSREKKESFPLTVTSAQKNPTAFYLCATSMGRSNYGYTFGSGTRLTVV.

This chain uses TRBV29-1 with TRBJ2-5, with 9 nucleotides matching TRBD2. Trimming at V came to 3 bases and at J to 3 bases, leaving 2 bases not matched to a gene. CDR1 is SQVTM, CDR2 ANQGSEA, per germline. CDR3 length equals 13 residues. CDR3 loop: CSVELAGEETQYF. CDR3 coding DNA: TGCAGCGTTGAGTTAGCGGGAGAAGAGACCCAGTACTTC.

CDR3 region: CSASREGSVYNEQFF. The CDR3 bases are TGCAGTGCTAGTAGGGAGGGAAGCGTCTACAATGAGCAGTTCTTC. The chain is built from TRBV20-1 and TRBJ2-1, with TRBD2 matching 7 bases. The trim removed 3 bases at V and 3 bases at J, leaving 8 bases unmatched. The V gene's germline CDR1 is DFQATT and CDR2 SNEGSKA (reference sequence). This CDR3 is built from 15 residues.

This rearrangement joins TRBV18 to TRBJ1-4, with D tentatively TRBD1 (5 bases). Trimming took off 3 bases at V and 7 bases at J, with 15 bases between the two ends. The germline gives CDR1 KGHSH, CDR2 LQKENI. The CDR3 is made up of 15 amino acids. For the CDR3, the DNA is TGTGCCAGCTCACCTAGTCGGGGGATCCCTGAAAAACTGTTTTTT. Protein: CASSPSRGIPEKLFF.

CDR3 residues: CASSYQAGVYEQYF. The CDR3 DNA sequence: TGTGCCAGCAGTTACCAGGCGGGAGTTTACGAGCAGTACTTC. This chain connects TRBV6-6 to TRBJ2-7; 7 positions agree with TRBD2. The germline gives CDR1 MNHNY, CDR2 SVGAGI (reference sequence). V was clipped by 2 bases and J by 4 bases; unmatched bases: 5. This CDR3 contains 14 residues.

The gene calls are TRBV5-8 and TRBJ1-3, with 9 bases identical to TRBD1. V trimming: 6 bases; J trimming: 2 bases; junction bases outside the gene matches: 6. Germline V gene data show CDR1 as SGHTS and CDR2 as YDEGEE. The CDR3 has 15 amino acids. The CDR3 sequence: CASTYRGLTGNTIYF. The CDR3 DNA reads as TGTGCCAGCACCTACAGGGGGCTGACTGGAAACACCATATATTTT.